Described below is a single TCR beta chain sequence and its context. The antigen remains unidentified. The data are from a study of blood T cells in healthy people across ages. The second PCR ran roughly 6 to 12 cycles with a sample-barcoded 5' primer and J-beta primers. MiXCR, run by TCRdb on the 5' RACE reads, gives a single entry per CDR3 protein. The sample carries about 750,000 distinct CDR3 sequences, about 55% recorded once. The germline gives CDR1 MNHNS, CDR2 SASEGT. This CDR3 spans 16 amino acids. The germline V and J ends were trimmed by 5 bases and 0 bases, with 16 bases remaining between them. Findings and limits, study-wide: Roughly linear declines in TCR beta diversity per million T cells occurred with age. Estimated diversity across one million T cells was deemed an underestimate. In long-lived donors, naive CD4+ cell counts and diversity exceeded those of aged donors.

No fewer than 5 micrograms of total RNA were isolated from every sample. The chain links TRBV6-1 to TRBJ2-5, with a tentative D call TRBD1 (5 bases). The sequence was collected from a man aged 80 or over in good health. The sequenced sample was blood. CDR3 coding DNA: TGTGCCAGCAGTCCCCGCTCGGCAGGGTACCAAGAGACCCAGTACTTC. Protein sequence: CASSPRSAGYQETQYF.